This T cell receptor (beta chain) came from a study of blood T cell repertoires in COVID-19. Study-wide context: PBMCs, B-cell-depleted T cells, or T cells provided the cDNA or gDNA that made up the material.

Under the authors' procedure: Scientists estimated how many nucleated cells there were by amplifying reference gene primers. Produced via immunoSEQ multiplex PCR; TCRdb's table is partial and in-frame only. For V, J and clone size, that table is used; D and trimming come from the DNA. The sample contains approximately 500,000 clones, roughly nine tenths of which appear only once. The Seattle patients joined while their infection was active and were tracked longitudinally afterward. V was clipped by 5 bases and J by 4 bases; unmatched bases: 9. CDR1 and CDR2 from the germline V gene are LNHNV and YYDKDF (reference sequence). The CDR3 covers 17 residues.

The chain employs TRBV15 and TRBJ1-6; 9 bases line up with TRBD1. This receptor was obtained from a woman aged 45-59 years with COVID-19, enrolled during active disease. Sequenced sample: peripheral blood. The CDR3 here is CATSPPGQGGYNSPLHF. The CDR3 bases are TGTGCCACCAGCCCACCGGGACAGGGTGGATATAATTCACCCCTCCACTTT.